This T cell receptor beta chain was profiled in a study of shared clonotypes between healthy human individuals. On this clone: Its antigen is unknown.

Findings and caveats of the study: In a handful of donors, approximately 5% of naive CD4 clonotypes appeared in common.

This CDR3 spans 17 amino acids. From germline, CDR1 is SGHAT and CDR2 FQNNGV. With 0 bases clipped from V and 3 bases from J, the junction kept 4 bases outside the gene matches. Several immunoSEQ plates held equal portions of the genomic DNA taken from each subset. Repertoires were generated with immunoSEQ multiplex PCR, while TCRdb's copy carries only in-frame clones and drops some. This repertoire shows over 1.4 million clones, approximately 96% found once; its top ten account for 0.95% to 1.5%. Sequences were obtained from naive CD4+ T cells sorted from blood. Stated subset: CD45RA+ positively selected. The TCR comes from a man between 25 and 39 years old in good health. The rearrangement links TRBV11-2 to TRBJ2-1; 11 bases align to TRBD2. The CDR3 DNA sequence: TGTGCCAGCAGCTTAGAGGGACTAGCGGTAATCTACAATGAGCAGTTCTTC. Encoded protein: CASSLEGLAVIYNEQFF. Supplemented by reference TRBV11-2 and TRBJ2-1, the full variable domain reads EAGVAQSPRYKIIEKRQSVAFWCNPISGHATLYWYQQILGQGPKLLIQFQNNGVVDDSQLPKDRFSAERLKGVDSTLKIQPAKLEDSAVYLCASSLEGLAVIYNEQFFGPGTRLTVL.